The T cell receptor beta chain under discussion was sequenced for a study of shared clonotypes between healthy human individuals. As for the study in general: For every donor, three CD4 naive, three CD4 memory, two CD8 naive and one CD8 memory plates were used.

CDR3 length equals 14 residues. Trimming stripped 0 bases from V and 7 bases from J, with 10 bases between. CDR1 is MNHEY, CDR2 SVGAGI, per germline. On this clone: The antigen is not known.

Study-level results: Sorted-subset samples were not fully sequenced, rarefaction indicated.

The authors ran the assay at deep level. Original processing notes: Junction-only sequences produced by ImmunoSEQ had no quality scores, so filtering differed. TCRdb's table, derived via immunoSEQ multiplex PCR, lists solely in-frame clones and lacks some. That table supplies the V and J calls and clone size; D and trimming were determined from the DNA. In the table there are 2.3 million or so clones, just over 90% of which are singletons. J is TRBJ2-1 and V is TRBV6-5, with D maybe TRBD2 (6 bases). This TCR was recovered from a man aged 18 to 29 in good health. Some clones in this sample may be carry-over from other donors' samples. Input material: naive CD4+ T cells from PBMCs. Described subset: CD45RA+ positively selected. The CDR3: CASSYSTGGNEQFF. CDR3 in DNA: TGTGCCAGCAGTTACTCGACTGGGGGGAATGAGCAGTTCTTC.